This T cell receptor beta chain was sequenced for a study of CD8 T cells in ankylosing spondylitis. Study conclusions and caveats: Characteristic of ankylosing spondylitis blood, it appeared, was a TCR beta motif comprising several highly homologous variants.

In the case of this clonotype: Its antigen remains unknown.

Generation of TCR beta libraries employed quantitative 5'-RACE incorporating molecular barcodes. MiXCR, run by TCRdb on the 5' RACE reads, gives a single entry per CDR3 protein. Of 15,000 to 20,000 distinct CDR3 sequences in the sample, around 8% were seen once. J gave up 7 bases and V 2 bases, and 1 base lay outside the gene matches. From germline, CDR1 is MDHEN and CDR2 SYDVKM. The CDR3 sequence is 14 residues long. The chain carries TRBV28 and TRBJ1-5, with 11 nucleotides matching TRBD1. The sequenced sample was blood. This clonotype was sampled from a male donor with ankylosing spondylitis or in good health (not recorded which). The CDR3 sequence: CASSLGQGAQPQHF. DNA for the CDR3: TGTGCCAGCAGTTTAGGACAGGGGGCACAGCCCCAGCATTTT. The complete variable domain, with remaining parts taken from reference TRBV28 and TRBJ1-5, reads DVKVTQSSRYLVKRTGEKVFLECVQDMDHENMFWYRQDPGLGLRLIYFSYDVKMKEKGDIPEGYSVSREKKERFSLILESASTNQTSMYLCASSLGQGAQPQHFGDGTRLSIL.